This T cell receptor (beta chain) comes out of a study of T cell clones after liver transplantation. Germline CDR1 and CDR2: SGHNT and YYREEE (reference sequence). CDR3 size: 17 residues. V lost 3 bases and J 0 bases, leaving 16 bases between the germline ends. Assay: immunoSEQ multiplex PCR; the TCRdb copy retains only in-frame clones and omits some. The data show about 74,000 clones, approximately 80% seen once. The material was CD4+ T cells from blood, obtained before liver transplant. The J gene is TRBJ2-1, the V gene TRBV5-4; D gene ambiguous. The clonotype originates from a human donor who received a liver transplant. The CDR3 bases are TGTGCCAGCAGCTCGAGTAGCTTTCGAAGCTCCTACAATGAGCAGTTCTTC. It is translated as CASSSSSFRSSYNEQFF. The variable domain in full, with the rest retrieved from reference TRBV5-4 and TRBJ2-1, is ETGVTQSPTHLIKTRGQQVTLRCSSQSGHNTVSWYQQALGQGPQFIFQYYREEENGRGNFPPRFSGLQFPNYSSELNVNALELDDSALYLCASSSSSFRSSYNEQFFGPGTRLTVL.